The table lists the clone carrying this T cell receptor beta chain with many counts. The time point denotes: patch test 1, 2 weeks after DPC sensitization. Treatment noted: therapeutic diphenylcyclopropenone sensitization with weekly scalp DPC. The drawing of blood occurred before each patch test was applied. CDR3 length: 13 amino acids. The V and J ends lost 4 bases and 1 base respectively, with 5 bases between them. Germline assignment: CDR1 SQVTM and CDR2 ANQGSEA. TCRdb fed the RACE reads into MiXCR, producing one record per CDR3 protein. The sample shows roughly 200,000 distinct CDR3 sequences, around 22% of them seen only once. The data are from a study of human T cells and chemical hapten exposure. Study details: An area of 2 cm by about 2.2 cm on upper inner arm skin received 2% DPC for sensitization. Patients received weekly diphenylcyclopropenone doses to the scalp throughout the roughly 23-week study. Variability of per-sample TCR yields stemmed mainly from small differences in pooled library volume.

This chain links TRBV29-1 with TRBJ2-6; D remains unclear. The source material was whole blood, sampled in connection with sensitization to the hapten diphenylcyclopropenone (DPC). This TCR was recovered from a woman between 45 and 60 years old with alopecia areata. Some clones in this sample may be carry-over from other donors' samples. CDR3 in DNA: TGCAGCGTTGTGGGTTCTGGGGCCAACGTCCTGACTTTC. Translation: CSVVGSGANVLTF. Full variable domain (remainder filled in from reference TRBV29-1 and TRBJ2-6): SAVISQKPSRDICQRGTSLTIQCQVDSQVTMMFWYRQQPGQSLTLIATANQGSEATYESGFVIDKFPISRPNLTFSTLTVSNMSPEDSSIYLCSVVGSGANVLTFGAGSRLTVL.